This TCR beta chain stems from a study of human T cells and chemical hapten exposure. This clonotype was detected many times. Its antigen is still unknown. Library construction involved attaching unique molecular identifiers to individual cDNA molecules, which allowed quantitative, reproducible TCR counting. TCRdb reprocessed the RACE reads via MiXCR and lists one record per CDR3 protein. Of approximately 92,000 distinct CDR3 sequences in the sample, around 10% are singletons; the top ten hold 2.5% to 4%. Findings and limits, study-wide: Compared to controls, expanded TCRs made significantly more large clusters of similar CDR3s. Given that the donors had alopecia, their immune response may differ from that seen in healthy people.

Germline V gives CDR1 MNHEY, CDR2 SVGAGI. V lost 7 bases to trimming and J lost 0 bases, with 6 bases between them. The CDR3 spans 12 residues. Time point reported: patch test 2, 6 weeks after DPC sensitization. Regarding treatment: therapeutic diphenylcyclopropenone sensitization with weekly scalp DPC. This clonotype was obtained from a woman aged 40 to 50 with alopecia areata. Some clones in this sample may be carry-over from other donors' samples. The V call is TRBV6-5, the J call TRBJ1-1, with D uncertain. The starting material was whole blood, obtained in connection with sensitization to the hapten diphenylcyclopropenone (DPC). CDR3 region: CASIGLNTEAFF. CDR3 coding DNA: TGTGCCAGCATCGGCTTGAACACTGAAGCTTTCTTT.